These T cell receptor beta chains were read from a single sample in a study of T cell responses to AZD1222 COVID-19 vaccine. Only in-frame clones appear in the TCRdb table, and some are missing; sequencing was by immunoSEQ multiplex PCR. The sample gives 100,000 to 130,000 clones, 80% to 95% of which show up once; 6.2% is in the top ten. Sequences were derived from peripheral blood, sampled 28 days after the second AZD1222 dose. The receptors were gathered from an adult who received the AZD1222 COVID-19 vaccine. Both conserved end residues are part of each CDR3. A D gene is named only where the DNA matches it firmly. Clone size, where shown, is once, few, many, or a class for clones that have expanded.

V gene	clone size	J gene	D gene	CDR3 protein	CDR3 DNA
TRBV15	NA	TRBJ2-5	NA	CATSEAGTGRKTQYF	TGTGCCACCAGCGAAGCAGGGACCGGGAGAAAGACCCAGTACTTC
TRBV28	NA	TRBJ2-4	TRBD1	CASSLPGTGGNIQYF	TGTGCCAGCAGTTTACCCGGGACAGGGGGGAACATTCAGTACTTC
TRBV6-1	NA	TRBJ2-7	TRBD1	CASSSGTESYEQYF	TGTGCCAGCAGCTCCGGGACAGAGTCCTACGAGCAGTACTTC
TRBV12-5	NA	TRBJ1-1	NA	CASGLGGGTEAFF	TGTGCTAGTGGTTTGGGAGGGGGCACTGAAGCTTTCTTT
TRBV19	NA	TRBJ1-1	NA	CASSIWIQNTEAFF	TGTGCCAGTAGTATATGGATACAGAACACTGAAGCTTTCTTT
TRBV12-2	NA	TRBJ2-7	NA	CASPHHNSYEQYF	TGTGCAAGTCCCCACCACAACTCCTACGAGCAGTACTTC
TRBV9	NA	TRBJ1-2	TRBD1	CASSVGVDRAYGYTF	TGTGCCAGCAGCGTAGGGGTGGACAGGGCGTATGGCTACACCTTC
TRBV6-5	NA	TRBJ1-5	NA	CASSVGRGPNQPQHF	TGTGCCAGCAGCGTCGGTCGGGGCCCCAATCAGCCCCAGCATTTT
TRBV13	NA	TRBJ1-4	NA	CASSLAPAGEKLFF	TGTGCCAGCAGCTTAGCCCCAGCGGGCGAAAAACTGTTTTTT
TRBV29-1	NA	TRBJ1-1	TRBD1	CSVRTGGFTEAFF	TGCAGCGTTAGGACAGGGGGCTTCACTGAAGCTTTCTTT
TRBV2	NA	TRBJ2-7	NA	CASSSQGRQYF	TGTGCCAGCAGTTCCCAAGGGAGGCAGTACTTC
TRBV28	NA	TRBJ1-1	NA	CASSLGGRTEAFF	TGTGCCAGCAGTTTAGGAGGGAGGACTGAAGCTTTCTTT
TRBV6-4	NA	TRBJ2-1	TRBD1	CASSAGQGAYNEQFF	TGTGCCAGCAGTGCGGGGCAGGGGGCTTACAATGAGCAGTTCTTC
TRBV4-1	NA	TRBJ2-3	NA	CASSPRDTGEDTQYF	TGCGCCAGCAGCCCTCGGGACACTGGGGAAGATACGCAGTATTTT
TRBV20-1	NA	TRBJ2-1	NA	CSASSGTSYNEQFF	TGCAGTGCTAGTTCAGGAACGTCCTACAATGAGCAGTTCTTC
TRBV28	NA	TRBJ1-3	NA	CASMYGYSGNTIYF	TGCGCCAGCATGTACGGATACTCTGGAAACACCATATATTTT
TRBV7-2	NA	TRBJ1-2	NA	CASSLGQGSYGYTF	TGTGCCAGCAGCTTAGGGCAGGGTTCATATGGCTACACCTTC
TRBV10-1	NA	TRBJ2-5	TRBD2	CASSDSGGVQETQYF	TGCGCCAGCAGCGACAGCGGGGGAGTCCAAGAGACCCAGTACTTC
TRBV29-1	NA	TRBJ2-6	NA	CSVEEAGEVANVLTF	TGCAGCGTTGAAGAGGCAGGGGAAGTAGCCAACGTCCTGACTTTC
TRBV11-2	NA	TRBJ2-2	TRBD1	CASSFAGTGLSGELFF	TGTGCCAGCAGCTTCGCCGGGACAGGGCTTTCCGGGGAGCTGTTTTTT
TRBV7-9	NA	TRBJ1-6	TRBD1	CASRLTGGSNSPLHF	TGTGCCAGCAGATTGACAGGGGGCAGTAATTCACCCCTCCACTTT
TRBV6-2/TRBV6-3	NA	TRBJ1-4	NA	CASSSPGRNEKLFF	TGTGCCAGCAGTTCCCCAGGGAGGAATGAAAAACTGTTTTTT
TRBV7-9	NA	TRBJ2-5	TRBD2	CASSFGGRVETQYF	TGTGCCAGCAGCTTCGGCGGGAGGGTAGAGACCCAGTACTTC
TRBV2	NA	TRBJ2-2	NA	CASIEDRNTGELFF	TGTGCCAGCATCGAGGATAGGAACACCGGGGAGCTGTTTTTT
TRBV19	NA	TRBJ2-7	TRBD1	CASSLVSGQGPYEQYF	TGTGCCAGTAGTCTAGTGTCGGGACAGGGACCCTACGAGCAGTACTTC
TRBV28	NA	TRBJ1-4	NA	CASSLGGSMEKLFF	TGTGCCAGCAGTTTAGGAGGGTCCATGGAAAAACTGTTTTTT
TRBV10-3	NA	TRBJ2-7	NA	CAISESTGESYEQYF	TGTGCCATCAGTGAGTCGACGGGAGAATCCTACGAGCAGTACTTC
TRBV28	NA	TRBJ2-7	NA	CASSWAGSNEQYF	TGTGCCAGCAGTTGGGCAGGGAGTAACGAGCAGTACTTC
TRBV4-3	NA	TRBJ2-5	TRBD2	CASSPSGRASETQYF	TGCGCCAGCAGCCCAAGCGGGAGGGCCTCAGAGACCCAGTACTTC
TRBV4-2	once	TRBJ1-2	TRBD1	CASSQNGGGGYTF	TGTGCCAGCAGCCAAAACGGAGGGGGCGGCTACACCTTC
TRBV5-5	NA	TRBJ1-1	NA	CASSFRAGYTEAFF	TGTGCCAGCAGCTTCCGGGCTGGGTACACTGAAGCTTTCTTT
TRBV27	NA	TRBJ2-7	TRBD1	CASSPLRDRGWEQYF	TGTGCCAGCAGTCCGCTACGGGACAGGGGATGGGAGCAGTACTTC
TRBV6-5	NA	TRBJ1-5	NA	CASSYSGGYEPQHF	TGTGCCAGCAGTTACTCGGGGGGCTACGAGCCCCAGCATTTT
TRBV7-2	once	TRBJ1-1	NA	CASSSGRGSTEAFF	TGTGCCAGCAGCTCTGGACGGGGAAGCACTGAAGCTTTCTTT
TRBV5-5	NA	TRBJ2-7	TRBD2	CASSLAPGGPYEQYF	TGTGCCAGCAGCTTGGCTCCGGGAGGGCCCTACGAGCAGTACTTC
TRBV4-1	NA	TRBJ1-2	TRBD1	CASSLDRGDYGYTF	TGCGCCAGCAGCCTTGACAGGGGGGACTATGGCTACACCTTC
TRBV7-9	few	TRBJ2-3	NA	CASSHRGTDTQYF	TGTGCCAGCAGCCACAGGGGCACAGATACGCAGTATTTT
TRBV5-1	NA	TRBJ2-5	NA	CASSLLAVQETQYF	TGCGCCAGCAGCCTATTAGCGGTACAAGAGACCCAGTACTTC
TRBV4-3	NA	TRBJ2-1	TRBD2	CASSQDHAGGLGEQFF	TGCGCCAGCAGCCAAGATCATGCGGGAGGGCTCGGTGAGCAGTTCTTC
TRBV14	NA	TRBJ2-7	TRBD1	CASSQDLRQGGEQYF	TGTGCCAGCAGCCAAGATTTGAGACAGGGCGGTGAGCAGTACTTC
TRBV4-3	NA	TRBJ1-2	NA	CASSQDAWRGYTF	TGCGCCAGCAGCCAAGATGCGTGGCGTGGCTACACCTTC
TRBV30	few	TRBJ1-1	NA	CAWSVMNTEAFF	TGTGCCTGGAGTGTCATGAACACTGAAGCTTTCTTT
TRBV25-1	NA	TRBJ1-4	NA	CAPGGEKLFF	TGTGCCCCGGGGGGGGAAAAACTGTTTTTT
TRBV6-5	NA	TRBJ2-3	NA	CASIPPGTDTQYF	TGTGCCAGCATCCCTCCAGGGACAGATACGCAGTATTTT
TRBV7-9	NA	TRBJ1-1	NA	CASSLSWGDTEAFF	TGTGCCAGCAGCTTATCGTGGGGGGACACTGAAGCTTTCTTT
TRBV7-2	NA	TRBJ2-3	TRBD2	CASSVRLAGRFADTQYF	TGTGCCAGCAGCGTCCGACTAGCGGGGAGGTTCGCAGATACGCAGTATTTT
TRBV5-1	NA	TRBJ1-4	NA	CASSFNTASNEKLFF	TGCGCCAGCAGCTTTAACACGGCATCTAATGAAAAACTGTTTTTT
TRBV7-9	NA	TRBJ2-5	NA	CASSLVGETQYF	TGTGCCAGCAGCTTAGTGGGGGAGACCCAGTACTTC
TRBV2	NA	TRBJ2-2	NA	CASSEAWAPGTGELFF	TGTGCCAGCAGTGAAGCCTGGGCCCCGGGGACCGGGGAGCTGTTTTTT
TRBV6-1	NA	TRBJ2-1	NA	CASSEMLAGEQFF	TGTGCCAGCAGTGAAATGTTAGCTGGTGAGCAGTTCTTC
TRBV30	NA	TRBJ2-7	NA	CAWSAGAYEQYF	TGTGCCTGGAGTGCAGGGGCCTACGAGCAGTACTTC
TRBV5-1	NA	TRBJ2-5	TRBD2	CASSLSAGDGEETQYF	TGCGCCAGCAGCTTAAGCGCGGGGGATGGGGAAGAGACCCAGTACTTC
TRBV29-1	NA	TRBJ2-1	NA	CSVEADTDEQFF	TGCAGCGTTGAAGCCGACACGGATGAGCAGTTCTTC
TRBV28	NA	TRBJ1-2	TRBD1	CASSLGTGLYGYTF	TGTGCCAGCAGTTTGGGGACAGGGCTTTATGGCTACACCTTC
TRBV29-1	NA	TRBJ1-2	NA	CSVEGAGYGYTF	TGCAGCGTTGAGGGGGCAGGCTATGGCTACACCTTC
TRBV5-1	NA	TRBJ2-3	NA	CASSLGVAPPDTQYF	TGCGCCAGCAGCTTGGGGGTAGCCCCTCCAGATACGCAGTATTTT
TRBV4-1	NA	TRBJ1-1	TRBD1	CASSQFGGQQNTEAFF	TGCGCCAGCAGCCAATTCGGGGGACAGCAGAACACTGAAGCTTTCTTT
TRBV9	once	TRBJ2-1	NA	CASSGEGGITYNEQFF	TGTGCCAGCAGCGGAGAGGGCGGGATAACCTACAATGAGCAGTTCTTC
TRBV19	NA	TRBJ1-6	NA	CASSIRTYDNSPLHF	TGTGCCAGTAGTATACGGACGTACGATAATTCACCCCTCCACTTT